The clone carrying this TCR beta chain has only a few counts. The sample originates from a study of blood T cells in healthy people across ages. The use of a sample-barcoded 5' primer and a J-beta primer mix characterized a second PCR of 7 to 11 cycles. TCRdb passed the 5' RACE reads through MiXCR, listing each CDR3 protein once. The table lists about 840,000 distinct CDR3 sequences, almost 30% of them singletons. CDR3 size: 15 residues. Trimming cost V 5 bases and J 4 bases; bases outside gene matches: 7. Germline V lookup: CDR1 SGHAT, CDR2 FQNNGV. The sample also formed part of further work on T cells of mothers and their children.

The specimen was blood. The receptor was derived from a woman aged 40 to 49 in good health. The chain is built from TRBV11-2 and TRBJ2-5, with TRBD1 matching 10 bases. CDR3 in DNA: TGTGCCAGCAGCCCTTCGAGACAGGGGGCAGAGACCCAGTACTTC. Residues: CASSPSRQGAETQYF.